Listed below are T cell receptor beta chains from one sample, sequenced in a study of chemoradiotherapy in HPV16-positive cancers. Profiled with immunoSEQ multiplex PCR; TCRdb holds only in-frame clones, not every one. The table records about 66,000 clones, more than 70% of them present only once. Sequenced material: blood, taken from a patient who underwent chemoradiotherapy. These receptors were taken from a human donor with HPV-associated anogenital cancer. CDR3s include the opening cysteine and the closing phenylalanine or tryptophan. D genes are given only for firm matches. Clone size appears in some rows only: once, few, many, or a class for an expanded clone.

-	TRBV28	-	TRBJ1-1	CASSSGQNTEAFF	TGTGCCAGCAGCTCGGGCCAGAACACTGAAGCTTTCTTT
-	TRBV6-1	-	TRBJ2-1	CASLRDGSYNEQFF	TGTGCCAGCCTCCGGGACGGCTCCTACAATGAGCAGTTCTTC
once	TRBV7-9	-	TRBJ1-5	CASSDDGGNQPQHF	TGTGCCAGCAGCGACGACGGTGGCAATCAGCCCCAGCATTTT
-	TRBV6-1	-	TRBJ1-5	CASSARQADQPQHF	TGTGCCAGCAGTGCACGACAGGCAGATCAGCCCCAGCATTTT
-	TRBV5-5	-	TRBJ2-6	CASSQTGSGANVLTF	TGTGCCAGCAGCCAAACAGGGTCAGGGGCCAACGTCCTGACTTTC
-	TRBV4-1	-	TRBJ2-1	CASSQQLGSPYNEQFF	TGCGCCAGCAGCCAACAACTGGGGTCCCCCTACAATGAGCAGTTCTTC
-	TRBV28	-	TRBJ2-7	CASSLDPGYEQYF	TGTGCCAGCAGTTTAGACCCGGGTTACGAGCAGTACTTC
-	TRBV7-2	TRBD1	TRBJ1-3	CASSDRGSSSGNTIYF	TGTGCCAGCAGCGACAGGGGTTCGAGCTCTGGAAACACCATATATTTT
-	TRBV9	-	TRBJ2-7	CASSVGNEGYEQYF	TGTGCCAGCAGCGTAGGGAACGAGGGCTACGAGCAGTACTTC
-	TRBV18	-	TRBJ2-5	CASSPGPFDIGTQYF	TGTGCCAGCTCACCGGGACCATTTGACATAGGGACCCAGTACTTC
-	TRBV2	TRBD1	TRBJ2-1	CASRDRVFDEQFF	TGTGCCAGTAGGGACAGGGTATTCGATGAGCAGTTCTTC
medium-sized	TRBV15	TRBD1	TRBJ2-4	CATSGDSKNIQYF	TGTGCCACCAGTGGGGACAGTAAAAACATTCAGTACTTC
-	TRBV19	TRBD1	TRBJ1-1	CASSRTGGGEAFF	TGTGCCAGTAGTAGGACAGGGGGAGGTGAAGCTTTCTTT
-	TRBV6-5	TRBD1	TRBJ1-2	CASSYLGQDRLYGYTF	TGTGCCAGCAGTTACCTTGGACAGGACAGACTATATGGCTACACCTTC
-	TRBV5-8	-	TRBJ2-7	CASSLPSTSYEQYF	TGTGCCAGCAGCTTGCCCTCTACGTCCTACGAGCAGTACTTC
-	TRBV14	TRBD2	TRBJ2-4	CASSQVAGVAKNIQYF	TGTGCCAGCAGCCAAGTCGCGGGAGTGGCCAAAAACATTCAGTACTTC
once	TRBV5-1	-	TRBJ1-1	CASYPTGFENTEAFF	TGCGCCAGCTACCCAACAGGGTTCGAGAACACTGAAGCTTTCTTT
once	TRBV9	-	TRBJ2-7	CASSVGWGASYEQYF	TGTGCCAGCAGCGTAGGTTGGGGGGCGTCCTACGAGCAGTACTTC
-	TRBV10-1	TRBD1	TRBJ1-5	CVSPPGGTDSNQPQHF	TGCGTATCCCCCCCCGGGGGGACAGATAGCAATCAGCCCCAGCATTTT
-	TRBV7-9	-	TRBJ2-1	CASSLVTEQFF	TGTGCCAGCAGCTTAGTAACTGAGCAGTTCTTC
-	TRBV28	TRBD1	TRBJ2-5	CASRGTGGGVPSHRGETQYF	TGTGCCAGCAGGGGTACAGGGGGCGGCGTCCCGTCTCACCGGGGGGAGACCCAGTACTTC
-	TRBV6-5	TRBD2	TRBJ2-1	CASSYYLAGGVEQFF	TGTGCCAGCAGTTACTATCTAGCGGGAGGGGTTGAGCAGTTCTTC
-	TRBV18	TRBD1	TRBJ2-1	CASSPPFRQGPNLYNEQFF	TGTGCCAGCTCACCACCCTTTCGACAGGGACCCAATCTTTACAATGAGCAGTTCTTC
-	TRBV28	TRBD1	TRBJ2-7	CASRGDRDRDEQYF	TGTGCCAGCAGGGGGGACAGGGATCGGGACGAGCAGTACTTC
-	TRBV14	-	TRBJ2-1	CASSPRDWTYNEQFF	TGTGCCAGCAGCCCCCGGGACTGGACGTACAATGAGCAGTTCTTC
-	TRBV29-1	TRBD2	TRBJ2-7	CSVQEAGTYEQYF	TGCAGCGTTCAGGAAGCGGGAACCTACGAGCAGTACTTC
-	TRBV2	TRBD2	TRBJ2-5	CASRMTSGKETQYF	TGTGCCAGCAGAATGACTAGCGGGAAGGAGACCCAGTACTTC
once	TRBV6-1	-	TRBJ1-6	CASSESSGLRSPLHF	TGTGCCAGCAGTGAATCATCGGGCCTCCGGTCACCCCTCCACTTT
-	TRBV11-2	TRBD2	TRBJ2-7	CASSGTSVPPYEQYF	TGTGCCAGCAGCGGAACTAGCGTCCCCCCCTACGAGCAGTACTTC
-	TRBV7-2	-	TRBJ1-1	CASSLVSGKGTEAFF	TGTGCCAGCAGCTTAGTTTCAGGGAAGGGCACTGAAGCTTTCTTT